This paragraph covers one TCR beta chain sequence. V dropped 0 bases and J dropped 0 bases, with 19 bases sitting between them. This CDR3 has 20 residues. The V gene's germline CDR1 is SGHRS and CDR2 YFSETQ. A quantity of roughly 0.5 to 1 ug RNA underwent reverse transcription using random hexamers. It was immunoSEQ multiplex PCR that amplified TCR beta CDR3 across 54 Vbeta and 13 Jbeta. TCRdb re-analysed the immunoSEQ multiplex PCR reads in MiXCR, keeping a single row per CDR3 protein. The repertoire has 170,000 or so distinct CDR3 sequences, 95% to 96% of them found once; the top ten carry less than 0.15%. The sample originates from a study of CD8 T cells in Susac syndrome.

The clonotype originates from a human donor with Susac syndrome. The chain links TRBV5-1 to TRBJ2-6; tentatively, D is TRBD1 (6 bases). The sequencing input was CD4+ T cells from PBMCs. CDR3 sequence reads: CASSLEFRGPSSSGANVLTF. CDR3 coding DNA: TGCGCCAGCAGCTTGGAATTCAGGGGTCCATCGAGCTCTGGGGCCAACGTCCTGACTTTC. Using reference TRBV5-1 and TRBJ2-6 for the parts outside the CDR3, the full variable domain is KAGVTQTPRYLIKTRGQQVTLSCSPISGHRSVSWYQQTPGQGLQFLFEYFSETQRNKGNFPGRFSGRQFSNSRSEMNVSTLELGDSALYLCASSLEFRGPSSSGANVLTFGAGSRLTVL.